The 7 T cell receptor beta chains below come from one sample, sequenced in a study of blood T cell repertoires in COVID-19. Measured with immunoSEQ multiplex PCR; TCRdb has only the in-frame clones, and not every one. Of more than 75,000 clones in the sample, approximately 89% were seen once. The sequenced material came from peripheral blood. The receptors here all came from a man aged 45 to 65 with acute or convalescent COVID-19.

Here the CDR3 reads CASSESIGDYGYTF. The CDR3 DNA reads as TGTGCCAGCAGTGAGAGTATAGGGGACTATGGCTACACCTTC. The V and J genes are TRBV6-1 and TRBJ1-2; possibly TRBD1 for D (5 bases). The germline V and J ends were trimmed by 3 bases and 3 bases, with 11 bases remaining between them. Germline values: CDR1 MNHNS, CDR2 SASEGT. The CDR3 totals 14 residues.

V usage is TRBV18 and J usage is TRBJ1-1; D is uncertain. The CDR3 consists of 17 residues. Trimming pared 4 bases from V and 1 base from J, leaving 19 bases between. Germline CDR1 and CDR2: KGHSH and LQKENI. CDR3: CASSLPPQREPNTEAFF. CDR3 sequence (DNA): TGTGCCAGCTCACTCCCTCCCCAGAGGGAACCGAACACTGAAGCTTTCTTT.

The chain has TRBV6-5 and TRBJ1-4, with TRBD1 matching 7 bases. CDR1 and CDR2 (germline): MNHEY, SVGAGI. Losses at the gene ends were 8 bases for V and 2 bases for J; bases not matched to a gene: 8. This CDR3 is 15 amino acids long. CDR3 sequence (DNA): TGTGCCAGCCGAACAGTGACAGGGACTAATGAAAAACTGTTTTTT. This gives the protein CASRTVTGTNEKLFF.

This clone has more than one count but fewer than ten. CDR3 in amino acids: CASTGHTGELFF. CDR3 nucleotide sequence: TGTGCCAGCACAGGGCACACCGGGGAGCTGTTTTTT. The genes are TRBV19 and TRBJ2-2, with a possible D match to TRBD1 (6 bases). V lost 9 bases and J lost 3, with 8 bases in between. The V gene's germline CDR1 is LNHDA and CDR2 SQIVND (reference sequence). CDR3 length equals 12 residues.

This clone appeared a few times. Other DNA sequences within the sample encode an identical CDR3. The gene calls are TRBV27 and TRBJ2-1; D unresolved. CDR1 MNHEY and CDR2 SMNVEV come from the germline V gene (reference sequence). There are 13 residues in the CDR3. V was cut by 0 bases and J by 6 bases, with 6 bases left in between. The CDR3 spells CASSLSPRNEQFF. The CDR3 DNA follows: TGTGCCAGCAGTTTATCTCCCCGCAATGAGCAGTTCTTC.

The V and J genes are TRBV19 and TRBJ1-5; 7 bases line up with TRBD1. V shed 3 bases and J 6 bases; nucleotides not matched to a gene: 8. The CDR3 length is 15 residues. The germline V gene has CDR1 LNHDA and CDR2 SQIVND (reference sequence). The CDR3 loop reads CASSITGARSQPQHF. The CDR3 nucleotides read TGTGCCAGTAGTATTACAGGGGCGAGGAGTCAGCCCCAGCATTTT. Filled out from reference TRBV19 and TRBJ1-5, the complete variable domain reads DGGITQSPKYLFRKEGQNVTLSCEQNLNHDAMYWYRQDPGQGLRLIYYSQIVNDFQKGDIAEGYSVSREKKESFPLTVTSAQKNPTAFYLCASSITGARSQPQHFGDGTRLSIL.

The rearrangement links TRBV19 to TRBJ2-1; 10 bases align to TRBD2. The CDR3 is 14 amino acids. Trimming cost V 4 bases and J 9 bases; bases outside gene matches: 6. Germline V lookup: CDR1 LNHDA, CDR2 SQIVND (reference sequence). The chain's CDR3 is CASSTLSGRREQFF. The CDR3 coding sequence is TGTGCCAGTAGTACCCTTAGCGGGAGGCGTGAGCAGTTCTTC. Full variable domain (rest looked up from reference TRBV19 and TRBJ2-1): DGGITQSPKYLFRKEGQNVTLSCEQNLNHDAMYWYRQDPGQGLRLIYYSQIVNDFQKGDIAEGYSVSREKKESFPLTVTSAQKNPTAFYLCASSTLSGRREQFFGPGTRLTVL.